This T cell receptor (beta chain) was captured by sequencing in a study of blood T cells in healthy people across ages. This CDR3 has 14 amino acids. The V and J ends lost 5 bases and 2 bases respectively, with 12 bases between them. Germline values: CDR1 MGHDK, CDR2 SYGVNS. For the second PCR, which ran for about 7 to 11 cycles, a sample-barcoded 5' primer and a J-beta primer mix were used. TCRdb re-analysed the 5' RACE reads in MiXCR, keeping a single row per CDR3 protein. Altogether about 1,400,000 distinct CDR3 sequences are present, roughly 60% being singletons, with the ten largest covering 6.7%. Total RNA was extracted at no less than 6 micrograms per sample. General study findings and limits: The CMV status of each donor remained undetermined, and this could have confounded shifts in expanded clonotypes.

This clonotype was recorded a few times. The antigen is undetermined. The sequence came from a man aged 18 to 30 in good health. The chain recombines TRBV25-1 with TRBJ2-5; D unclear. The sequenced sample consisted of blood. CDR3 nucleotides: TGTGCCAGCAGTTCCGTCAGACTTCAAGAGACCCAGTACTTC. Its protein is CASSSVRLQETQYF. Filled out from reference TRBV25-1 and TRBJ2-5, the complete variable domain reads EADIYQTPRYLVIGTGKKITLECSQTMGHDKMYWYQQDPGMELHLIHYSYGVNSTEKGDLSSESTVSRIRTEHFPLTLESARPSHTSQYLCASSSVRLQETQYFGPGTRLLVL.